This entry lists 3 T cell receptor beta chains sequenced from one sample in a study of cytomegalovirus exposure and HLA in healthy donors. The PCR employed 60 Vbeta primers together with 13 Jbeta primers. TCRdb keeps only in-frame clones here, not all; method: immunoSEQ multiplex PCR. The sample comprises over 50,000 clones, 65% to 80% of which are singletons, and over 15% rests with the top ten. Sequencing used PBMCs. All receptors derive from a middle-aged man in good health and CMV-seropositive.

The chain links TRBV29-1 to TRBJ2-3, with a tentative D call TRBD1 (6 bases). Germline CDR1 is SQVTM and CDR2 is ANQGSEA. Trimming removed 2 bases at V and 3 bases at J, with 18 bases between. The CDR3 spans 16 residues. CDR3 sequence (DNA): TGCAGCGTTGAACCCAATAGCTGGGGGCGGACAGATACGCAGTATTTT. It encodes CSVEPNSWGRTDTQYF.

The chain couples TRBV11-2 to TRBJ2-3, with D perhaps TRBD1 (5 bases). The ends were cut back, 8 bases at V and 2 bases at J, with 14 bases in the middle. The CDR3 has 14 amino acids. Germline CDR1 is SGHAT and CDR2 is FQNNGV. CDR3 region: CASGKGPNTDTQYF. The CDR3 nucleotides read TGTGCCAGCGGGAAGGGGCCAAACACAGATACGCAGTATTTT. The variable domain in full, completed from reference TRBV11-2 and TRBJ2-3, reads EAGVAQSPRYKIIEKRQSVAFWCNPISGHATLYWYQQILGQGPKLLIQFQNNGVVDDSQLPKDRFSAERLKGVDSTLKIQPAKLEDSAVYLCASGKGPNTDTQYFGPGTRLTVL.

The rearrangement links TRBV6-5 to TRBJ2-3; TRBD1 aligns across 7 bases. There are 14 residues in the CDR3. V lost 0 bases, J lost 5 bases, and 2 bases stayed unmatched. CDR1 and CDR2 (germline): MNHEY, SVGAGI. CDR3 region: CASSYSSGGDTQYF. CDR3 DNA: TGTGCCAGCAGTTACTCGTCAGGGGGAGATACGCAGTATTTT.